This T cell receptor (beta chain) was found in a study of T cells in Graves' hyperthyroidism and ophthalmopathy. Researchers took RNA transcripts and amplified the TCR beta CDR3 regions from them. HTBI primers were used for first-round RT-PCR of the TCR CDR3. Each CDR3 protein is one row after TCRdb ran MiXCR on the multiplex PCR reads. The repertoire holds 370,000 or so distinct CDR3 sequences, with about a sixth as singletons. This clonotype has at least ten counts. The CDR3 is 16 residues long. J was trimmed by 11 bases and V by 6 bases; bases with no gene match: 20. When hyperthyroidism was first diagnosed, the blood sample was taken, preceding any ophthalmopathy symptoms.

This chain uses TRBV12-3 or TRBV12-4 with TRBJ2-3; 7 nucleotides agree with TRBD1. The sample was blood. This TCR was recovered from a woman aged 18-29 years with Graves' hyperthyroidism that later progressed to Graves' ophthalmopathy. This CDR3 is CASSPEGAAQPVRQYF. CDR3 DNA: TGTGCCAGCAGCCCCGAGGGGGCGGCCCAACCCGTTAGGCAGTATTTT.